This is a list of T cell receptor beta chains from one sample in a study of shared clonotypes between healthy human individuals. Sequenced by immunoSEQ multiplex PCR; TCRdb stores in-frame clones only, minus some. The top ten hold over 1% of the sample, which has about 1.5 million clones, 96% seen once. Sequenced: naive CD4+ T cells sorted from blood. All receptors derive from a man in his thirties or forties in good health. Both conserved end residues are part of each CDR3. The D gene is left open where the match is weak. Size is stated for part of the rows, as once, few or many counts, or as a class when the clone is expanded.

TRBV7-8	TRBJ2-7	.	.	TGTGCCAGCAGCCCGCCCGGAGAGCAGTACTTC	CASSPPGEQYF
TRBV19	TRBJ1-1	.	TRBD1	TGTGCCAGTAGTCTGGGACAGGGGGTGTCTGCTTTCTTT	CASSLGQGVSAFF
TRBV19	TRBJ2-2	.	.	TGTGCCAGTAAATCAAAGCGTACAGTGAACTCCGGGGAGCTGTTTTTT	CASKSKRTVNSGELFF
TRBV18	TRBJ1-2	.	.	TGTGCCAGCTCACCCTCGAGGGCTGGCTATGGCTACACCTTC	CASSPSRAGYGYTF
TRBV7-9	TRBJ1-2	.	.	TGTGCCAGCAGCGCCTCCGGGACATCCGGCTACACCTTC	CASSASGTSGYTF
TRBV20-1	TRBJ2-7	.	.	TGCAGTGCTAGAGCAGACGACGAGCAGTACTTC	CSARADDEQYF
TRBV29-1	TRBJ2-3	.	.	TGCAGCGTTGAAGGGGCTCCCCGCACAGATACGCAGTATTTT	CSVEGAPRTDTQYF
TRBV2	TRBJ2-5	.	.	TGTGCCAGCAATTTACGGCGGGCGCTGGAGACCCAGTACTTC	CASNLRRALETQYF
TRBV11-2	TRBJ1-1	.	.	TGTGCCAGCAGCTGGGGACACCAGTTAACGGACACTGAAGCTTTCTTT	CASSWGHQLTDTEAFF
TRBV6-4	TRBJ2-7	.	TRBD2	TGTGCCAGCAGCGCTGGCGAGAGACTAGCGGAGGGGGTGTACGAGCAGTACTTC	CASSAGERLAEGVYEQYF
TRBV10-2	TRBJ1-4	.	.	TGCGCCAGCAGTGAAGGAGGGACTAATGAAAAACTGTTTTTT	CASSEGGTNEKLFF
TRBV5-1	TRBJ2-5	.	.	TGCGCCAGCAGCGGGAGTGGGTTAGAGACCCAGTACTTC	CASSGSGLETQYF
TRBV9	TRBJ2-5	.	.	TGTGCCAGCAGCGTAGCTGGTTTGGAGACCCAGTACTTC	CASSVAGLETQYF
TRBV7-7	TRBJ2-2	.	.	TGTGCCAGCAGCTTAAAGCGAACCGGGGAGCTGTTTTTT	CASSLKRTGELFF
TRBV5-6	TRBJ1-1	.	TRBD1	TGTGCCAGCAGCGGAAAGACAGGGGGAGTCAGAACTGAAGCTTTCTTT	CASSGKTGGVRTEAFF
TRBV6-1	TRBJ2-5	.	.	TGTGCCAGCAATCACGACCAGTACTTC	CASNHDQYF
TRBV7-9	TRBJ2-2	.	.	TGTGCCAGCAGCTTACAGAGCTCAGTTAAGGGGCCCACCGGGGAGCTGTTTTTT	CASSLQSSVKGPTGELFF
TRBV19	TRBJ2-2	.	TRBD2	TGTGCCAGCGAAGGACTAGCGGGAGCAAGCACCGGGGAGCTGTTTTTT	CASEGLAGASTGELFF
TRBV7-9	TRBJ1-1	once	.	TGTGCCAGCAGCTTAGCAGGGGCTGGGGCTTTCTTT	CASSLAGAGAFF
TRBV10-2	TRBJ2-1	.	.	TGCGCCAGCCGAACCTCCTACCGGGTAGGTAGCTCCTACAATGAGCAGTTCTTC	CASRTSYRVGSSYNEQFF
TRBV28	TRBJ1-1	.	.	TGTGCCAGCAGTCCAGGGAAGGGGACTGAAGCTTTCTTT	CASSPGKGTEAFF
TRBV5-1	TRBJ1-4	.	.	TGCGCCAGCAGCGATCAGGGTCGGAGAACTAATGAAAAACTGTTTTTT	CASSDQGRRTNEKLFF
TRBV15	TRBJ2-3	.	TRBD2	TGTGCCCTAGCGGGAGACGGCACAGATACGCAGTATTTT	CALAGDGTDTQYF
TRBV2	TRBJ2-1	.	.	TGTGCCAGCAATCAGGGGAGCAATGAGCAGTTCTTC	CASNQGSNEQFF
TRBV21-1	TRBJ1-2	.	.	TGTGCCAGCAGCACAAGGGGGGTATTGGACAGGGGTTCTATTCTCTATGGCTACACCTTC	CASSTRGVLDRGSILYGYTF
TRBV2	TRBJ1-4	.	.	TGTGCCAGCAGTGAAGCGCTAGGGGGTGCTAATGAAAAACTGTTTTTT	CASSEALGGANEKLFF
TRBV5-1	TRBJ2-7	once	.	TGCGCCAGCAGCTCCGTGCCCCCCTACGAGCAGTACTTC	CASSSVPPYEQYF
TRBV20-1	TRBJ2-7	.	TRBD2	TGCAGTGCTAGTGGACTAGCTCAGTACTTC	CSASGLAQYF
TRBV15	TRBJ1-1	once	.	TGTGCCACCAGCAGAGCCCCGGGTGGGGGGGCGAGTGAAGCTTTCTTT	CATSRAPGGGASEAFF
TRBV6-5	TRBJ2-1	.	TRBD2	TGTGCCAGCAGACCCGGGACTAGCGGGATTCTTGAGCAGTTCTTC	CASRPGTSGILEQFF
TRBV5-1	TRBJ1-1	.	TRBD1	TGCGCCAGCAGCTGGACAGGGGCCACTGAAGCTTTCTTT	CASSWTGATEAFF
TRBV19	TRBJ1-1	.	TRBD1	TGTGCCAGTAGTATCAGACAGGGGAACACTGAAGCTTTCTTT	CASSIRQGNTEAFF
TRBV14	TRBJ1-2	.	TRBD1	TGTGCCAGCAGCCAGAGGGACAGGGGTGGCTACACCTTC	CASSQRDRGGYTF
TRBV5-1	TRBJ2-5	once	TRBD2	TGCGCCAGCAGCTTGGTAGGCGCGGGAGGAGAGACCCAGTACTTC	CASSLVGAGGETQYF
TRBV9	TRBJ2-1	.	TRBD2	TGTGCCAGCAGCGGACTAGCGGAAAGCTCCTACAATGAGCAGTTCTTC	CASSGLAESSYNEQFF
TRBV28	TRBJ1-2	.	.	TGTGCCAGCAGCCCTAAGGGAGGGGGGTTATTTTATTACTATGGCTACACCTTC	CASSPKGGGLFYYYGYTF
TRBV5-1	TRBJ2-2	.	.	TGCGCCAGCAGCTTTGGAAACACCGGGGAGCTGTTTTTT	CASSFGNTGELFF
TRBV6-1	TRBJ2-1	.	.	TGTGCCAGCAGTGGGCCAACGCAGGGAACCTACAATGAGCAGTTCTTC	CASSGPTQGTYNEQFF
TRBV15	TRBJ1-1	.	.	TGTGCCACCAGCAGAGACAATCCAGGGACTGAAGCTTTCTTT	CATSRDNPGTEAFF
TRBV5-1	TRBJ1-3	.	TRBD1	TGCGCCAGCAGCTTGGTTGGACAGGGCGGGGGAAACACCATATATTTT	CASSLVGQGGGNTIYF
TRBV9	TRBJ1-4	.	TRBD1	TGTGCCAGCAGCGTAGTTGGGACAGAGAATGAAAAACTGTTTTTT	CASSVVGTENEKLFF
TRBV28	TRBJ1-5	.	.	TGTGCCAGCAGTTTGGAATGGACTCGCCGGCCCCAGCATTTT	CASSLEWTRRPQHF
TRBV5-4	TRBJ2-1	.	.	TGTGCCAGCAGCTTGGATGCTAGCAGCTACAATGAGCAGTTCTTC	CASSLDASSYNEQFF
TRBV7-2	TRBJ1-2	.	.	TGTGCCAGCAGCTTACCGGGCGATCGCAGGATTCATGGCTACACCTTC	CASSLPGDRRIHGYTF
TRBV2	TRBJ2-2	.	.	TGTGCCAGCAGTCGGATGGGCACCAACACCGGGGAGCTGTTTTTT	CASSRMGTNTGELFF